Shown below are 16 T cell receptor beta chains from a single sample sequenced in a study of shared T cell receptors in the human thymus. Profiling relied on immunoSEQ multiplex PCR, and the TCRdb table lists in-frame clones only, not all of them. The sample contains 700,000 or so clones, 75% to 90% of which appear only once. The data also belong to a second study, concerning human thymus T cells.

The material sequenced was thymocytes. The receptors here all came from a girl under two years old with a congenital heart defect.

V and J are TRBV6-5 and TRBJ1-1, with unresolved D. CDR1 and CDR2 (germline): MNHEY, SVGAGI. The CDR3 consists of 12 residues. Between the trimmed V and J ends, which lost 6 bases and 4 bases, there was a span of 9 bases. The CDR3 spells CASSEAPTEAFF. The CDR3 region has the DNA TGTGCCAGCAGCGAAGCCCCCACTGAAGCTTTCTTT.

The V and J genes are TRBV6-5 and TRBJ1-2; D is unclear. The CDR3 sequence is 16 residues long. The germline V and J ends were trimmed by 4 bases and 0 bases, with 15 bases remaining between them. Germline values: CDR1 MNHEY, CDR2 SVGAGI. The CDR3 protein is CASSSKGVLANYGYTF. The CDR3 DNA sequence: TGTGCCAGCAGTTCAAAGGGAGTGCTAGCTAACTATGGCTACACCTTC.

The V call is TRBV5-1, the J call TRBJ2-2, with no clear D. The CDR3 consists of 14 residues. The V and J ends lost 2 bases and 5 bases respectively, with 10 bases between them. Germline loops: CDR1 SGHRS, CDR2 YFSETQ. The CDR3 spells CASSFVLGTGELFF. The CDR3 DNA is TGCGCCAGCAGCTTTGTGCTAGGAACCGGGGAGCTGTTTTTT.

The rearrangement uses TRBV5-1 and TRBJ2-7; 8 positions agree with TRBD1. V was clipped by 4 bases and J by 3 bases; unmatched bases: 15. The CDR3 contains 17 residues. In germline, CDR1 is SGHRS, CDR2 YFSETQ. Here the CDR3 reads CASSGGQNRGDHYEQYF. The CDR3 DNA reads TGCGCCAGCAGCGGAGGCCAAAACAGGGGGGACCACTACGAGCAGTACTTC. Full variable domain (missing parts from reference TRBV5-1 and TRBJ2-7): KAGVTQTPRYLIKTRGQQVTLSCSPISGHRSVSWYQQTPGQGLQFLFEYFSETQRNKGNFPGRFSGRQFSNSRSEMNVSTLELGDSALYLCASSGGQNRGDHYEQYFGPGTRLTVT.

The chain employs TRBV27 and TRBJ2-1; no clear D. The CDR3 loop spans 15 amino acids. Germline CDR1 reads MNHEY; CDR2 reads SMNVEV (reference sequence). V was shortened by 3 bases and J by 4 bases, with 13 bases between the two germline ends. The CDR3: CASSFRPLFYNEQFF. The CDR3 nucleotides are TGTGCCAGCAGTTTCAGGCCTCTCTTTTACAATGAGCAGTTCTTC.

This chain connects TRBV5-4 to TRBJ2-3; the D gene is possibly TRBD2 (5 bases). Trimming pared 0 bases from V and 6 bases from J, leaving 11 bases between. In germline, CDR1 is SGHNT, CDR2 YYREEE (reference sequence). This CDR3 region has 14 residues. Here the CDR3 DNA reads TGTGCCAGCAGCTTGGAAGGACTCGGGGATACGCAGTATTTT. It translates to CASSLEGLGDTQYF.

This clone was seen once. The chain uses TRBV27 and TRBJ1-6; maybe TRBD1 (6 bases). The germline gives CDR1 MNHEY, CDR2 SMNVEV (reference sequence). V shed 5 bases and J shed 7 bases, with 15 bases lying between them. There are 15 residues in the CDR3. In DNA, the CDR3 is TGTGCCAGCAGTCCCGCGGACAGTACCAATTCACCCCTCCACTTT. As protein: CASSPADSTNSPLHF.

This clone was seen just once. The chain joins TRBV27 to TRBJ1-1; 10 nucleotides align to TRBD1. Looked up from germline, CDR1 is MNHEY and CDR2 is SMNVEV (reference sequence). This CDR3 spans 18 amino acids. J gave up 10 bases and V 5 bases, and 22 bases lay outside the gene matches. The CDR3 here is CASSPSLFPRDRGKRAFF. The CDR3 nucleotides read TGTGCCAGCAGTCCGAGTTTATTCCCCCGGGACAGGGGTAAACGAGCTTTCTTT.

The chain is built from TRBV9 and TRBJ2-7; TRBD1 might be the D (5 bases). The length of the CDR3 is 13 residues. Germline V gene data show CDR1 as SGDLS and CDR2 as YYNGEE. The V gene lost 1 base and the J gene lost 5 bases, with 10 bases spanning the gap. This chain's CDR3 is CASSVKFRDEQYF. For the CDR3, the DNA is TGTGCCAGCAGCGTAAAATTCAGGGACGAGCAGTACTTC.

The chain has TRBV4-1 and TRBJ2-7; the match to TRBD1 covers 7 bases. The CDR3 has 15 residues. Germline CDR1 reads MGHRA; CDR2 reads YSYEKL. The trim removed 1 base at V and 2 bases at J, leaving 5 bases unmatched. CDR3 DNA sequence: TGCGCCAGCAGCCAAGCCCCACAGGGGACCTACGAGCAGTACTTC. Protein product: CASSQAPQGTYEQYF.

The rearrangement uses TRBV9 and TRBJ2-7, with 9 bases lining up with TRBD1. Trimming cost V 4 bases and J 7 bases; bases outside gene matches: 15. The CDR3 is 16 amino acids. Germline V gene sequence: CDR1 SGDLS, CDR2 YYNGEE. The CDR3, as DNA: TGTGCCAGCAGCCCACAATCGGGGACAGGGTTAAGGGAGCAGTACTTC. Protein product: CASSPQSGTGLREQYF.

This clone was recorded a few times. The rearrangement links TRBV19 to TRBJ1-2; 10 positions agree with TRBD1. Losses at the gene ends were 4 bases for V and 6 bases for J; bases not matched to a gene: 5. The germline V gene has CDR1 LNHDA and CDR2 SQIVND (reference sequence). The CDR3 spans 14 residues. In DNA form, the CDR3 reads TGTGCCAGTAGTACCAGGGACAGGGGACATGGCTACACCTTC. Translation: CASSTRDRGHGYTF.

CDR3: CASSWTGELGPLHF. The CDR3, as DNA: TGTGCCAGCAGCTGGACAGGGGAACTCGGACCCCTCCACTTT. The V call is TRBV11-2, the J call TRBJ1-6, with TRBD1 matching 9 bases. Germline V gene sequence: CDR1 SGHAT, CDR2 FQNNGV. V dropped 4 bases and J dropped 12; count of bases not matched to a gene: 7. The CDR3 runs 14 residues.

This chain connects TRBV27 to TRBJ1-6; D ambiguous. The germline CDR1 and CDR2 sequences are MNHEY and SMNVEV (reference sequence). The length of the CDR3 is 16 residues. Trimming cost V 3 bases and J 8 bases, with 17 bases left between them. CDR3 residues: CASSFSARRVHSPLHF. As DNA, the CDR3 is TGTGCCAGCAGTTTTTCAGCTAGGCGGGTGCATTCACCCCTCCACTTT.

The chain combines TRBV27 with TRBJ2-7; tentatively, D is TRBD1 (6 bases). The CDR3 is 14 residues long. Germline V gene lookup returns CDR1 MNHEY and CDR2 SMNVEV (reference sequence). V was trimmed by 6 bases and J by 0 bases, leaving 12 bases between them. CDR3: CASSHRAISYEQYF. The CDR3 coding sequence is TGTGCCAGCAGCCACAGGGCGATCTCCTACGAGCAGTACTTC.

The rearrangement joins TRBV25-1 to TRBJ2-1, with a possible D match to TRBD1 (6 bases). The CDR3 contains 15 residues. Trimming stripped 3 bases from V and 1 base from J, with 10 bases between. Germline V gene sequence: CDR1 MGHDK, CDR2 SYGVNS. The CDR3 reads CASSDHRESYNEQFF. CDR3 nucleotides: TGTGCCAGCAGTGACCACAGGGAATCCTACAATGAGCAGTTCTTC.